This record looks at one T cell receptor (beta chain) sequence and its context. The data were taken from a study of control samples from healthy donors and cancer patients. Here immunoSEQ multiplex PCR was the method, and the copy in TCRdb shows in-frame clones only, minus some. The repertoire includes hundreds of thousands of clones, 90% of them detected once, and about 6.3% sits in the top ten. This sequence originates from a middle-aged man with head and neck cancer. Sample: PBMCs.

The CDR3 bases are TGTGCCAGCAGCAATACCACCCCGAGAGGACATAACAATCAGCCCCAGCATTTT. The encoded protein is CASSNTTPRGHNNQPQHF. The chain joins TRBV21-1 to TRBJ1-5; TRBD1, the D gene given by the table, was not confirmed from the DNA. TRBV21-1 is labeled a pseudogene. This CDR3 region has 18 residues.